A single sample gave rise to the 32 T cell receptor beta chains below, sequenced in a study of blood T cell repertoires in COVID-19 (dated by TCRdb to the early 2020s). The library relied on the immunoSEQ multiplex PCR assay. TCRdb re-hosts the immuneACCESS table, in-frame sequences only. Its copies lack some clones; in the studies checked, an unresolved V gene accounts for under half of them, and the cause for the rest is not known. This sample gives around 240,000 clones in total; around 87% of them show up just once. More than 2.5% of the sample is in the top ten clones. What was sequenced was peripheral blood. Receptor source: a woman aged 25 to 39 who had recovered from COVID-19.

The CDR3 protein is CASSLDGLFYEQYF. The CDR3 DNA reads TGTGCCAGCAGCTTAGACGGACTGTTCTACGAGCAGTACTTC. This chain uses TRBV11-2 with TRBJ2-7, with D possibly TRBD2 on 5 matching bases. V was pared by 0 bases and J by 3 bases, with 9 bases between. CDR3 length equals 14 residues. Germline V CDR1 and CDR2: SGHAT, FQNNGV. The complete variable domain, with remaining parts taken from reference TRBV11-2 and TRBJ2-7, reads EAGVAQSPRYKIIEKRQSVAFWCNPISGHATLYWYQQILGQGPKLLIQFQNNGVVDDSQLPKDRFSAERLKGVDSTLKIQPAKLEDSAVYLCASSLDGLFYEQYFGPGTRLTVT.

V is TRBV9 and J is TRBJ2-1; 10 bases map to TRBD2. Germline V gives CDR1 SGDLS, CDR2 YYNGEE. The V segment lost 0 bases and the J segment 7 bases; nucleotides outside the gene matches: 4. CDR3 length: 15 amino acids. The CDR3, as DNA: TGTGCCAGCAGCGTAGGGAGCGGGGGGGCTAATGAGCAGTTCTTC. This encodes CASSVGSGGANEQFF.

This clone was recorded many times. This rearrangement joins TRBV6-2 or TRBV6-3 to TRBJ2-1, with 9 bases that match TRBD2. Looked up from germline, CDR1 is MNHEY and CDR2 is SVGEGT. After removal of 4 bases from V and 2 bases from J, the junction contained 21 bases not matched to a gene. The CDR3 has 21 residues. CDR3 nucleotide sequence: TGTGCCAGCAGTTCCCTTGGTGTTGAGCGGGGGGTCTCCTCTACCTACAATGAGCAGTTCTTC. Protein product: CASSSLGVERGVSSTYNEQFF.

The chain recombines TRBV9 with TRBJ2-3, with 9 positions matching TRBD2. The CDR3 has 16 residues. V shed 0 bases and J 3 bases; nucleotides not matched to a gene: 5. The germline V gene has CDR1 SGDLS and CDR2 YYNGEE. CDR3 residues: CASSVEAGGLTDTQYF. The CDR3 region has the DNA TGTGCCAGCAGCGTAGAAGCGGGGGGATTGACAGATACGCAGTATTTT. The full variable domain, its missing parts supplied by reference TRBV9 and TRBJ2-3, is DSGVTQTPKHLITATGQRVTLRCSPRSGDLSVYWYQQSLDQGLQFLIQYYNGEERAKGNILERFSAQQFPDLHSELNLSSLELGDSALYFCASSVEAGGLTDTQYFGPGTRLTVL.

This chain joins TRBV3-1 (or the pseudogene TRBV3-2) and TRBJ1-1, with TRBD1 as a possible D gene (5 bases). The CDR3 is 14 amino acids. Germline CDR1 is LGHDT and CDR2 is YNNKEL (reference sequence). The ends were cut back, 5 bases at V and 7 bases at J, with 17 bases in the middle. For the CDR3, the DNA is TGTGCCAGCAGCTCCCGGGCCCAGGGCGTTGAAGCTTTCTTT. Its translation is CASSSRAQGVEAFF.

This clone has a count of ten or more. The CDR3, as DNA: TGTGCCAGCAGTCCGCGGGGTAGCGGGGCGCCTCGATCCGAGCAGTACTTC. Protein sequence: CASSPRGSGAPRSEQYF. The rearrangement joins TRBV27 to TRBJ2-7, with 8 nucleotides matching TRBD2. Losses at the gene ends were 5 bases for V and 6 bases for J; bases not matched to a gene: 18. This CDR3 contains 17 residues. Germline CDR1 reads MNHEY; CDR2 reads SMNVEV (reference sequence).

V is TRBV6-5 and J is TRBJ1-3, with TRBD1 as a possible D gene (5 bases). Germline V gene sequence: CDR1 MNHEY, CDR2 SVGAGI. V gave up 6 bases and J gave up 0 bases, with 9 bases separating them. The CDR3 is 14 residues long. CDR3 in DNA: TGTGCCAGCAGCCCAGGGTTCTCTGGAAACACCATATATTTT. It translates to CASSPGFSGNTIYF.

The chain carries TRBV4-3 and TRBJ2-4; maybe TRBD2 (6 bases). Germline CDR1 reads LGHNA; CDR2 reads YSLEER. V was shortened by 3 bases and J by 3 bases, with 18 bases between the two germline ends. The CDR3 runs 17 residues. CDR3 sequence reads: CASSQGISGSGKNIQYF. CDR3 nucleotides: TGCGCCAGCAGCCAGGGTATATCCGGGAGCGGCAAAAACATTCAGTACTTC.

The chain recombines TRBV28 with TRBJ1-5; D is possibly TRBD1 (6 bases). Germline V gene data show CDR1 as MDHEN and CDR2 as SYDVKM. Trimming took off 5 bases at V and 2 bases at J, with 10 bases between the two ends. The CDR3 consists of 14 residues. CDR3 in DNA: TGTGCCAGCAGTATGGCAGGGGGCAATCAGCCCCAGCATTTT. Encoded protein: CASSMAGGNQPQHF.

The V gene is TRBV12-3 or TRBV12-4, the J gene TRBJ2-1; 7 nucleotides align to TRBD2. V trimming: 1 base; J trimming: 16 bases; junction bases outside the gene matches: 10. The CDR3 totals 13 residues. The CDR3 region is CASSLELGLRSFF. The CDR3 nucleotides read TGTGCCAGCAGTTTAGAATTGGGACTAAGAAGTTTCTTC.

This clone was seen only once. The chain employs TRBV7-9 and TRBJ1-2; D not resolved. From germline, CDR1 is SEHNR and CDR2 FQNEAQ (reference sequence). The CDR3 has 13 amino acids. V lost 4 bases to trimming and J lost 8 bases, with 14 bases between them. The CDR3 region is CASSSPSDEGYTF. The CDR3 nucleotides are TGTGCCAGCAGCTCCCCTAGTGACGAGGGCTACACCTTC.

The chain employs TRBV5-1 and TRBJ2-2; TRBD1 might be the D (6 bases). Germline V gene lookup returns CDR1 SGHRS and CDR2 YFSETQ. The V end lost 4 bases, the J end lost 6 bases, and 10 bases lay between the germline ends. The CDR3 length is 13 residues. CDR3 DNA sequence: TGCGCCAGCAGCAACACAGGGTCCGGGGAGCTGTTTTTT. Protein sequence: CASSNTGSGELFF.

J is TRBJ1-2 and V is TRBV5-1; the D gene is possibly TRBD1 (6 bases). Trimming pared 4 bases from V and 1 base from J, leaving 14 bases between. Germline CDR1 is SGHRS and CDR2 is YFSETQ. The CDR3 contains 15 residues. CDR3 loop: CASSLPRTDNYGYTF. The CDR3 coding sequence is TGCGCCAGCAGCCTTCCACGGACAGATAACTATGGCTACACCTTC.

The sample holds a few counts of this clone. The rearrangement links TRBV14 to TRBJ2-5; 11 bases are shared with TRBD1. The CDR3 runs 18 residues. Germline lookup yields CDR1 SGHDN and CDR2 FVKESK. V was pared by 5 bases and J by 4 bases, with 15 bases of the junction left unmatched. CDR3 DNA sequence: TGTGCCAGCAGCGAGGGACACTGGACAGGGGGCGTTGGAGAGACCCAGTACTTC. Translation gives CASSEGHWTGGVGETQYF.

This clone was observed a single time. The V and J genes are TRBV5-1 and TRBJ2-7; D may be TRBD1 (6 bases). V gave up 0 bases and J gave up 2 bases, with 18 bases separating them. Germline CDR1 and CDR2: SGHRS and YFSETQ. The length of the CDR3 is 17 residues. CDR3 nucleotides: TGCGCCAGCAGCTTGGCCGTCCTGGAGGACAGCGCCTACGAGCAGTACTTC. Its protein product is CASSLAVLEDSAYEQYF.

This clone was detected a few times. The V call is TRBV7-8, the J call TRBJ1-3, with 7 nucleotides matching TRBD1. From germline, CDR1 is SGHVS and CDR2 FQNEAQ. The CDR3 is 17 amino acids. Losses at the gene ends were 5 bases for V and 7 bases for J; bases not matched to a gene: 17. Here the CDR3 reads CASSLAAGLGTANTIYF. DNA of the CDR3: TGTGCCAGCAGCCTTGCTGCGGGTCTAGGGACAGCCAACACCATATATTTT.

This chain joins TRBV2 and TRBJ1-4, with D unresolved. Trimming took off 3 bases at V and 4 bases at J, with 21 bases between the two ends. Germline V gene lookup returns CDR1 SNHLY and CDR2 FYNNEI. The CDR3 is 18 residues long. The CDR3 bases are TGTGCCAGCAGTGAGAGGGCAGTGACTTTTTTTGTTAATGAAAAACTGTTTTTT. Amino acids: CASSERAVTFFVNEKLFF.

The CDR3 loop reads CASSRAGGEQYF. Written as DNA, the CDR3 is TGTGCCAGCAGTAGAGCGGGGGGTGAGCAGTACTTC. This chain links TRBV27 with TRBJ2-7; TRBD2 agrees at 9 bases. This CDR3 has 12 residues. The ends lost 5 bases at V and 7 bases at J; junction bases unmatched: 3. Germline V gene lookup returns CDR1 MNHEY and CDR2 SMNVEV (reference sequence).

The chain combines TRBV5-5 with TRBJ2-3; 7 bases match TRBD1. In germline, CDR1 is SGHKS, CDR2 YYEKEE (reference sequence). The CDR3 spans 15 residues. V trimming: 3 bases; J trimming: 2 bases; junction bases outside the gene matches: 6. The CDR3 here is CASSSWTGATDTQYF. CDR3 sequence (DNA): TGTGCCAGCAGCTCCTGGACAGGTGCCACAGATACGCAGTATTTT. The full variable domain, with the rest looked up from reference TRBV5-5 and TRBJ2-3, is DAGVTQSPTHLIKTRGQQVTLRCSPISGHKSVSWYQQVLGQGPQFIFQYYEKEERGRGNFPDRFSARQFPNYSSELNVNALLLGDSALYLCASSSWTGATDTQYFGPGTRLTVL.

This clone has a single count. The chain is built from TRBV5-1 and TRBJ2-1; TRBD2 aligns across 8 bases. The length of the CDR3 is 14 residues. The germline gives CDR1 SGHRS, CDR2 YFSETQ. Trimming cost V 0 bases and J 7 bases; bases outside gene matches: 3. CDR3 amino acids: CASSLVAGTNEQFF. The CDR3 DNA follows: TGCGCCAGCAGCTTGGTAGCGGGGACGAATGAGCAGTTCTTC.

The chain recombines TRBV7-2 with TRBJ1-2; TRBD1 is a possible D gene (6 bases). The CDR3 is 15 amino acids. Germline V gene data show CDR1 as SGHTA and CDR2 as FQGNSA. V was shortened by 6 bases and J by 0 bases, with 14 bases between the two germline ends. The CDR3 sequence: CASRAWTATNYGYTF. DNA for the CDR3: TGTGCCAGCAGGGCTTGGACAGCCACTAACTATGGCTACACCTTC. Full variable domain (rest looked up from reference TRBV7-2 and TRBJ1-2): GAGVSQSPSNKVTEKGKDVELRCDPISGHTALYWYRQSLGQGLEFLIYFQGNSAPDKSGLPSDRFSAERTGGSVSTLTIQRTQQEDSAVYLCASRAWTATNYGYTFGSGTRLTVV.

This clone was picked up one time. The CDR3 nucleotides are TGCGCCAGCAGCCTCGACAGAGACAATGAGCAGTTCTTC. This translates into CASSLDRDNEQFF. The V gene is TRBV4-1, the J gene TRBJ2-1, with D possibly being TRBD1 (5 bases). The CDR3 has 13 amino acids. The germline V and J ends were trimmed by 4 bases and 5 bases, with 9 bases remaining between them. Per the germline V gene, CDR1 is MGHRA and CDR2 is YSYEKL.

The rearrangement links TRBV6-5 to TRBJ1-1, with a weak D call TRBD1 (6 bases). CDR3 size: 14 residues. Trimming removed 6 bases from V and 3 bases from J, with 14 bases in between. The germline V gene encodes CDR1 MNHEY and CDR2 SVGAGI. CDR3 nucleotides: TGTGCCAGCAGGCCGACGACAGGTTACACTGAAGCTTTCTTT. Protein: CASRPTTGYTEAFF.

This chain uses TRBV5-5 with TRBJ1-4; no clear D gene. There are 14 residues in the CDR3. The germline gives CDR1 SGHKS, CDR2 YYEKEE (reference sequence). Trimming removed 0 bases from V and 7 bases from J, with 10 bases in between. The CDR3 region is CASSLDGFFEKLFF. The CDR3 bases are TGTGCCAGCAGCTTGGATGGCTTTTTTGAAAAACTGTTTTTT.

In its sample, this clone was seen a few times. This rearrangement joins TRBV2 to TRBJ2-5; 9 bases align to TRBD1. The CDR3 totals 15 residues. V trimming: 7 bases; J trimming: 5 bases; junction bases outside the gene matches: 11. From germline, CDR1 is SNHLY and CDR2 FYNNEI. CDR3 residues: CASNKGTGKWETQYF. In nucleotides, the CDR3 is TGTGCCAGCAACAAAGGGACAGGGAAATGGGAGACCCAGTACTTC.

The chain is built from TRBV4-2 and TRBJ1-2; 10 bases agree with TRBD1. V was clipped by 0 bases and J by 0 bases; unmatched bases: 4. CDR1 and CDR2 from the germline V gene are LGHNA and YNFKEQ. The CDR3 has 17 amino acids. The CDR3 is CASSQDFGQGANYGYTF. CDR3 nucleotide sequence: TGTGCCAGCAGCCAAGATTTTGGACAGGGGGCTAACTATGGCTACACCTTC.

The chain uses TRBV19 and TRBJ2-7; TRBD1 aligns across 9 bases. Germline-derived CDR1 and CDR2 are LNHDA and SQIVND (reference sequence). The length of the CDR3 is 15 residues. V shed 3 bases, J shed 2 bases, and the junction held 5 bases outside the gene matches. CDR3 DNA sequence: TGTGCCAGTAGTATGTTTAGACAGGGGGCCTACGAGCAGTACTTC. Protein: CASSMFRQGAYEQYF.

The CDR3 sequence: CASSLLTSTNEKLFF. CDR3 nucleotide sequence: TGTGCCAGCAGTTTATTGACATCAACTAATGAAAAACTGTTTTTT. The chain has TRBV6-2 or TRBV6-3 and TRBJ1-4; D gene ambiguous. The V end lost 4 bases, the J end lost 0 bases, and 9 bases lay between the germline ends. CDR3 size: 15 residues. The germline gives CDR1 MNHEY, CDR2 SVGEGT.

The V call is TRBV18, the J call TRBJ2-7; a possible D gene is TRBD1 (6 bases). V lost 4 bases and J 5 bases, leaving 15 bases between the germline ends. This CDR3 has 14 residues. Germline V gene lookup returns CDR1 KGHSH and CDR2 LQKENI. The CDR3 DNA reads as TGTGCCAGCTCACTAGAGTATCAGGGGCACGAGCAGTACTTC. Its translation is CASSLEYQGHEQYF.

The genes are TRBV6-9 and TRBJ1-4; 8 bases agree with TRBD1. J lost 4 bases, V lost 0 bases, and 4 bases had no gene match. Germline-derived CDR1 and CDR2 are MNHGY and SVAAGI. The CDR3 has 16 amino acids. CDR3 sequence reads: CASSYSTGVRNEKLFF. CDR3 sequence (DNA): TGTGCCAGCAGTTATTCGACAGGGGTCCGTAATGAAAAACTGTTTTTT.

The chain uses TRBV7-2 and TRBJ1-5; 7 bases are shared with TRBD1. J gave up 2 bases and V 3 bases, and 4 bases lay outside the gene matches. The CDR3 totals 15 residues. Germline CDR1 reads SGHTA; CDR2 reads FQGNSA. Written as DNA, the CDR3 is TGTGCCAGCAGCTTCGATACAGGGGGCAATCAGCCCCAGCATTTT. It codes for CASSFDTGGNQPQHF. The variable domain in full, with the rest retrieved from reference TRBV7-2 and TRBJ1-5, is GAGVSQSPSNKVTEKGKDVELRCDPISGHTALYWYRQSLGQGLEFLIYFQGNSAPDKSGLPSDRFSAERTGGSVSTLTIQRTQQEDSAVYLCASSFDTGGNQPQHFGDGTRLSIL.

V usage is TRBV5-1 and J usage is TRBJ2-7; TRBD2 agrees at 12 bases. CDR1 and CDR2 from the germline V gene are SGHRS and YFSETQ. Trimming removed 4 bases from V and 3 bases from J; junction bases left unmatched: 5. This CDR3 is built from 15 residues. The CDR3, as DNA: TGCGCCAGCAGCCTCGGGACTAGCGGGCACTACGAGCAGTACTTC. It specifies CASSLGTSGHYEQYF. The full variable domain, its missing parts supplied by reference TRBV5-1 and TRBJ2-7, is KAGVTQTPRYLIKTRGQQVTLSCSPISGHRSVSWYQQTPGQGLQFLFEYFSETQRNKGNFPGRFSGRQFSNSRSEMNVSTLELGDSALYLCASSLGTSGHYEQYFGPGTRLTVT.